Following are 16 T cell receptor beta chains from one sample sequenced in a study of cytomegalovirus exposure and HLA in healthy donors. PCR amplification relied on 60 Vbeta primers (plus 13 Jbeta primers). Sequencing used immunoSEQ multiplex PCR; TCRdb keeps in-frame clones, though not all of them. In the table there are roughly 150,000 clones, approximately 81% of which are singletons. Source material: PBMCs. The receptors come from a male donor in good health and CMV-seronegative.

The chain employs TRBV5-4 and TRBJ2-1, with TRBD2 identical over 9 bases. The CDR3 extends over 14 amino acids. Germline-derived CDR1 and CDR2 are SGHNT and YYREEE (reference sequence). The trim removed 8 bases at V and 2 bases at J, leaving 5 bases unmatched. Here the CDR3 DNA reads TGTGCCAGTGGATTAGCGGGAGCCTACAATGAGCAGTTCTTC. Translation gives CASGLAGAYNEQFF.

J is TRBJ2-7 and V is TRBV27; tentatively, D is TRBD2 (6 bases). Germline-derived CDR1 and CDR2 are MNHEY and SMNVEV (reference sequence). The V end was cut by 6 bases, the J end by 0 bases, with 12 bases between. The CDR3 contains 14 residues. Here the CDR3 DNA reads TGTGCCAGCAGCCGTCTAGCGACCTCCTACGAGCAGTACTTC. It encodes CASSRLATSYEQYF.

This CDR3 is CASSPTGVYGYTF. CDR3 DNA: TGTGCCAGCAGTCCTACAGGGGTCTATGGCTACACCTTC. The chain employs TRBV27 and TRBJ1-2, with TRBD1 identical over 7 bases. J was trimmed by 4 bases and V by 5 bases; bases with no gene match: 4. Germline loops: CDR1 MNHEY, CDR2 SMNVEV (reference sequence). This CDR3 is built from 13 residues.

V is TRBV2 and J is TRBJ2-5, with 7 bases that match TRBD2. CDR1 SNHLY and CDR2 FYNNEI come from the germline V gene. The V segment lost 4 bases and the J segment 2 bases; nucleotides outside the gene matches: 7. This CDR3 is built from 15 residues. The CDR3 region has the DNA TGTGCCAGCAGTGGGGACTATAGTTATCAAGAGACCCAGTACTTC. Its protein is CASSGDYSYQETQYF.

The rearrangement links TRBV5-4 to TRBJ2-2, with 7 bases lining up with TRBD2. The V segment lost 0 bases and the J segment 3 bases; nucleotides outside the gene matches: 2. Germline-derived CDR1 and CDR2 are SGHNT and YYREEE (reference sequence). CDR3 length equals 15 residues. The chain's CDR3 is CASSLAGGHTGELFF. CDR3 bases: TGTGCCAGCAGCTTGGCGGGAGGTCACACCGGGGAGCTGTTTTTT.

V and J are TRBV28 and TRBJ2-7, with 11 bases matching TRBD1. After removal of 2 bases from V and 4 bases from J, the junction contained 4 bases not matched to a gene. CDR1 and CDR2 (germline): MDHEN, SYDVKM. CDR3 length equals 15 residues. This CDR3 reads CASSLTGTGGYEQYF. In DNA, the CDR3 is TGTGCCAGCAGTTTAACTGGGACAGGGGGATACGAGCAGTACTTC.

The rearrangement uses TRBV5-1 and TRBJ2-3; D ambiguous. Germline lookup yields CDR1 SGHRS and CDR2 YFSETQ. V lost 2 bases, J lost 0 bases, and 7 bases lay in between. The CDR3 runs to 14 residues. CDR3 sequence (DNA): TGCGCCAGCAGCTTCGTCACTAGCACAGATACGCAGTATTTT. It codes for CASSFVTSTDTQYF. The full variable domain, its missing parts supplied by reference TRBV5-1 and TRBJ2-3, is KAGVTQTPRYLIKTRGQQVTLSCSPISGHRSVSWYQQTPGQGLQFLFEYFSETQRNKGNFPGRFSGRQFSNSRSEMNVSTLELGDSALYLCASSFVTSTDTQYFGPGTRLTVL.

The chain links TRBV10-3 to TRBJ1-2; 10 nucleotides align to TRBD1. The CDR3 spans 16 residues. CDR1 and CDR2 from the germline V gene are ENHRY and SYGVKD. The trim removed 4 bases at V and 1 base at J, leaving 6 bases unmatched. CDR3 region: CAISAPGQGYNYGYTF. The CDR3, as DNA: TGTGCCATCAGTGCCCCGGGACAGGGGTATAACTATGGCTACACCTTC.

The V call is TRBV5-6, the J call TRBJ2-3, with D possibly matching TRBD2 (5 bases). The ends were cut back, 0 bases at V and 2 bases at J, with 10 bases in the middle. The CDR3 spans 15 residues. Per the germline V gene, CDR1 is SGHDT and CDR2 is YYEEEE. CDR3 coding DNA: TGTGCCAGCAGCTTGGTTGGAGGACCCACAGATACGCAGTATTTT. It yields the protein CASSLVGGPTDTQYF. The full variable domain, rest sourced from reference TRBV5-6 and TRBJ2-3, is DAGVTQSPTHLIKTRGQQVTLRCSPKSGHDTVSWYQQALGQGPQFIFQYYEEEERQRGNFPDRFSGHQFPNYSSELNVNALLLGDSALYLCASSLVGGPTDTQYFGPGTRLTVL.

The chain recombines TRBV5-1 with TRBJ1-4, with TRBD1 as a possible D gene (6 bases). In germline, CDR1 is SGHRS, CDR2 YFSETQ. The ends were cut back, 4 bases at V and 3 bases at J, with 7 bases in the middle. The CDR3 runs 13 residues. CDR3 sequence: CASSEGANEKLFF. CDR3 coding DNA: TGCGCCAGCAGCGAGGGGGCTAATGAAAAACTGTTTTTT.

The chain employs TRBV19 and TRBJ2-3; possibly TRBD2 for D (6 bases). CDR1 and CDR2 from the germline V gene are LNHDA and SQIVND (reference sequence). The V and J ends lost 6 bases and 0 bases respectively, with 16 bases between them. This CDR3 is built from 16 residues. DNA for the CDR3: TGTGCCAGTAGAAGTGGAGGGAGCGGGAGCACAGATACGCAGTATTTT. Protein sequence: CASRSGGSGSTDTQYF.

The chain carries TRBV19 and TRBJ2-2; possible D gene TRBD1, 5 bases. V was pared by 5 bases and J by 1 base, with 8 bases between. The CDR3 length is 14 residues. CDR1 and CDR2 (germline): LNHDA, SQIVND (reference sequence). This CDR3 reads CASSLDKNTGELFF. The CDR3 coding sequence is TGTGCCAGTAGTTTGGACAAGAACACCGGGGAGCTGTTTTTT.

In this sample, this clone turned up a few times. The chain is built from TRBV9 and TRBJ1-3; tentatively, D is TRBD1 (6 bases). This CDR3 is built from 15 residues. Trimming took 5 bases from V and 1 from J, leaving 13 bases between them. From germline, CDR1 is SGDLS and CDR2 YYNGEE. Here the CDR3 reads CASSGRGPSGNTIYF. CDR3 sequence (DNA): TGTGCCAGCAGTGGCAGGGGACCGTCTGGAAACACCATATATTTT.

This clone occurred once. The chain employs TRBV28 and TRBJ1-2; 8 bases agree with TRBD1. This CDR3 spans 16 amino acids. V was clipped by 3 bases and J by 4 bases; unmatched bases: 10. Germline values: CDR1 MDHEN, CDR2 SYDVKM. The CDR3 sequence is CASSFLQGANTYGYTF. Here the CDR3 DNA reads TGTGCCAGCAGTTTCCTCCAGGGGGCCAATACCTATGGCTACACCTTC.

The gene calls are TRBV4-2 and TRBJ2-7, with 8 bases fitting TRBD2. Germline CDR1 is LGHNA and CDR2 is YNFKEQ. The CDR3 has 14 residues. V trimming: 4 bases; J trimming: 4 bases; junction bases outside the gene matches: 6. The CDR3 DNA follows: TGTGCCAGCAGCCCCCGAATAGCGGGATACGAGCAGTACTTC. It specifies CASSPRIAGYEQYF.

This chain links TRBV7-2 with TRBJ2-2; 7 bases are shared with TRBD1. The length of the CDR3 is 15 residues. After removal of 3 bases from V and 6 bases from J, the junction contained 7 bases not matched to a gene. Germline V gene lookup returns CDR1 SGHTA and CDR2 FQGNSA. CDR3 sequence reads: CASSFITGVAGELFF. CDR3 nucleotide sequence: TGTGCCAGCAGCTTTATAACAGGGGTGGCCGGGGAGCTGTTTTTT. The complete variable domain, with remaining parts taken from reference TRBV7-2 and TRBJ2-2, reads GAGVSQSPSNKVTEKGKDVELRCDPISGHTALYWYRQSLGQGLEFLIYFQGNSAPDKSGLPSDRFSAERTGGSVSTLTIQRTQQEDSAVYLCASSFITGVAGELFFGEGSRLTVL.